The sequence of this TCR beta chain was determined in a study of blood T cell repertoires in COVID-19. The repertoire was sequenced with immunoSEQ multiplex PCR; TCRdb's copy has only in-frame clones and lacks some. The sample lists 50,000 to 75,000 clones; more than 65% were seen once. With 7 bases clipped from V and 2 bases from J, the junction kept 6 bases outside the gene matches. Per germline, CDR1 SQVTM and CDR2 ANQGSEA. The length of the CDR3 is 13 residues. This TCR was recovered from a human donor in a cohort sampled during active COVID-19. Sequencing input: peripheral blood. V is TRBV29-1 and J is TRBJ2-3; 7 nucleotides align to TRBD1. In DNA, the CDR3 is TGCAGCGCAGCAGGGGGAGCCACAGATACGCAGTATTTT. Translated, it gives CSAAGGATDTQYF.